These 5 T cell receptor beta chains came from one sample sequenced in a study of T cells in Graves' hyperthyroidism and ophthalmopathy. RNA transcripts served as the template for amplifying TCR beta CDR3 regions. The TCR CDR3 first-round RT-PCR relied on the HTBI primer set. Using its own MiXCR run on the multiplex PCR reads, TCRdb lists one record per CDR3 protein. The data hold approximately 560,000 distinct CDR3 sequences, with about a sixth observed a single time. Input material: blood. The receptors were sampled from a woman aged 25 to 39 with Graves' hyperthyroidism.

This clonotype was seen once. V usage is TRBV19 and J usage is TRBJ2-1; TRBD1 might be the D (5 bases). From germline, CDR1 is LNHDA and CDR2 SQIVND (reference sequence). The CDR3 sequence is 13 residues long. With 4 bases removed from V and 8 bases from J, the gap between germline ends came to 12 bases. This CDR3 is CASSTPDTDEQFF. In nucleotides, the CDR3 is TGTGCCAGTAGTACGCCGGACACGGATGAGCAGTTCTTC.

Ten or more counts support this clonotype. The chain is built from TRBV10-1 and TRBJ2-7; TRBD1 is a possible D gene (5 bases). Germline V gene data show CDR1 as WNHNN and CDR2 as SYGVQD (reference sequence). Trimming pared 6 bases from V and 0 bases from J, leaving 9 bases between. The CDR3 spans 13 residues. The CDR3: CASSDQGSYEQYF. The DNA of the CDR3 is TGCGCCAGCAGCGATCAGGGCTCCTACGAGCAGTACTTC.

This clonotype showed up many times. This chain joins TRBV9 and TRBJ2-1; no definite D call. CDR3 size: 15 residues. Per the germline V gene, CDR1 is SGDLS and CDR2 is YYNGEE. V was pared by 3 bases and J by 0 bases, with 10 bases between. This chain's CDR3 is CASSASGSSYNEQFF. The DNA of the CDR3 is TGTGCCAGCAGCGCTTCTGGAAGCTCCTACAATGAGCAGTTCTTC.

The rearrangement joins TRBV12-3 or TRBV12-4 to TRBJ2-7; 8 bases fit TRBD2. CDR3 size: 17 residues. Unmatched junction bases numbered 7, after V lost 0 bases and J lost 0 bases. For the CDR3, the DNA is TGTGCCAGCAGTTTAGCACCGGGGGGGATTGGCTCCTACGAGCAGTACTTC. Residues: CASSLAPGGIGSYEQYF.

This clonotype was counted ten times or more. The chain employs TRBV6-1 and TRBJ1-2; D may be TRBD1 (5 bases). This CDR3 region has 15 residues. From germline, CDR1 is MNHNS and CDR2 SASEGT. Trimming removed 6 bases from V and 7 bases from J, with 21 bases in between. This chain's CDR3 is CASSPGSVLGAGYTF. DNA of the CDR3: TGTGCCAGCAGCCCCGGTTCAGTTTTAGGGGCTGGCTACACCTTC.